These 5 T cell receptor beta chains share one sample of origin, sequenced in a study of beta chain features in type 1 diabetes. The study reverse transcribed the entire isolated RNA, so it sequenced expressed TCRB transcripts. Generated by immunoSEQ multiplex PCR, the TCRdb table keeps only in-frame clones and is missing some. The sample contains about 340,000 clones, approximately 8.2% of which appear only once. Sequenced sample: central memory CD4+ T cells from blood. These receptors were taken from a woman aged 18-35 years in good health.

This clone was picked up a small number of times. The CDR3 DNA is TGCGCCAGCAGCCCCACTAGCGGGGGTCTTTTCACCGGGGAGCTGTTTTTT. Its protein product is CASSPTSGGLFTGELFF. The chain links TRBV5-1 to TRBJ2-2; 11 nucleotides align to TRBD2. The germline CDR1 and CDR2 sequences are SGHRS and YFSETQ. The junction had 9 bases not matched to a gene; V was cut back by 4 bases and J by 4 bases. The CDR3 is 17 amino acids.

In DNA form, the CDR3 reads TGCGCCAGCAGCGTGGACGGAATGTCAGGGGCCAACGTCCTGACTTTC. Amino acids: CASSVDGMSGANVLTF. The chain links TRBV5-1 to TRBJ2-6; the D is unclear. The V gene's germline CDR1 is SGHRS and CDR2 YFSETQ. V lost 4 bases and J lost 4, with 15 bases in between. The CDR3 is 16 residues long.

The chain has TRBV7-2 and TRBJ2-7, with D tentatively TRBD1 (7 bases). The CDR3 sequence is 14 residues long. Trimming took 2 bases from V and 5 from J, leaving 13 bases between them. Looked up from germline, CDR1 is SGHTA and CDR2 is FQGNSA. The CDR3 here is CASSLRRGLDEQYF. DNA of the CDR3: TGTGCCAGCAGCTTAAGGAGGGGGCTGGACGAGCAGTACTTC.

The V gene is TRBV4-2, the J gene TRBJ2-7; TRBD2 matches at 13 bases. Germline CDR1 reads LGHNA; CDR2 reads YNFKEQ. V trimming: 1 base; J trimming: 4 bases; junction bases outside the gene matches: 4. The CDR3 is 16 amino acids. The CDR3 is CASSQGTSGSVYEQYF. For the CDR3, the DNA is TGTGCCAGCAGCCAAGGGACTAGCGGGAGTGTGTACGAGCAGTACTTC.

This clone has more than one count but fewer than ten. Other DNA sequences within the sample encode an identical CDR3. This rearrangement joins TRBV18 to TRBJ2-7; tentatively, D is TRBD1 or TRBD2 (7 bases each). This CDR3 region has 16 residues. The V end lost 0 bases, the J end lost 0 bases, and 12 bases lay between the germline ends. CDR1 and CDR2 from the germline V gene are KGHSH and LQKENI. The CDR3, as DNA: TGTGCCAGCTCACCACCGGCAGGGGGGGGCTCCTACGAGCAGTACTTC. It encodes CASSPPAGGGSYEQYF.